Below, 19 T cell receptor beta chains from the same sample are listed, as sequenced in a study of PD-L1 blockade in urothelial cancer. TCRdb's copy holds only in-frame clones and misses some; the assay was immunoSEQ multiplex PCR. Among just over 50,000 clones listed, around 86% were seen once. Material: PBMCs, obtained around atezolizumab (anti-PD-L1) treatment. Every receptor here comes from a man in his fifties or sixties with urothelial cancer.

The CDR3 DNA reads TGTGCCAGCAGCTCGACAGGGCTCTATGGCTACACCTTC. As protein: CASSSTGLYGYTF. V usage is TRBV28 and J usage is TRBJ1-2; 7 bases are a match to TRBD1. This CDR3 has 13 residues. Germline V gene lookup returns CDR1 MDHEN and CDR2 SYDVKM. J gave up 4 bases and V 6 bases, and 5 bases lay outside the gene matches.

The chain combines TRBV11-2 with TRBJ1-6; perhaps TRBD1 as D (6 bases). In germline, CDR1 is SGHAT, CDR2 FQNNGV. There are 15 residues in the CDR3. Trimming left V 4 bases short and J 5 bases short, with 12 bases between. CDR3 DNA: TGTGCCAGCAGCTCAGAAGGGGGAAATAATTCACCCCTCCACTTT. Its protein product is CASSSEGGNNSPLHF.

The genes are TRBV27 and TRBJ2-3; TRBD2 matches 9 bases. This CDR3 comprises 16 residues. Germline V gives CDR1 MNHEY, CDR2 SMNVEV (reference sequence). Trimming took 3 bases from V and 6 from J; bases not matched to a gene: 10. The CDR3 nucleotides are TGTGCCAGCAGTTTCGGGGCGGGAGGGCTCGTGGATACGCAGTATTTT. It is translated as CASSFGAGGLVDTQYF.

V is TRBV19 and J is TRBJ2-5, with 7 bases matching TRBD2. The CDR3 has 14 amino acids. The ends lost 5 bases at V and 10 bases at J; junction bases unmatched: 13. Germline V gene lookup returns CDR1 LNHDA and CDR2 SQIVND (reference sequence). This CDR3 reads CASSASVAGGDQYF. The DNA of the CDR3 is TGTGCCAGTAGTGCCTCGGTGGCTGGGGGGGACCAGTACTTC.

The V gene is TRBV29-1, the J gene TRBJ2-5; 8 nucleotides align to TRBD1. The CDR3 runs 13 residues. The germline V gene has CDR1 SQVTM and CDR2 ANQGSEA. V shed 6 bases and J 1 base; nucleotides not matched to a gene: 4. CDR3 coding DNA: TGCAGCGTGGACAGGGCAGCCCAAGAGACCCAGTACTTC. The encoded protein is CSVDRAAQETQYF.

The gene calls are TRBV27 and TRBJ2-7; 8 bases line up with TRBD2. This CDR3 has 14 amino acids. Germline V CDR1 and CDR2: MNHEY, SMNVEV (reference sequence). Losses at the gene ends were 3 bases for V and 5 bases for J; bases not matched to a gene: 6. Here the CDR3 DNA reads TGTGCCAGCAGTTTGGTGCGGGGGGAGGACGAGCAGTACTTC. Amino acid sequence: CASSLVRGEDEQYF.

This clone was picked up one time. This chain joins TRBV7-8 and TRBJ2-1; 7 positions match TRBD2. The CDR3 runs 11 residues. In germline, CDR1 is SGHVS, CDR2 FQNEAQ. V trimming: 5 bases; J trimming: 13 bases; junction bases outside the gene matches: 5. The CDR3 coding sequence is TGTGCCAGCAGCCCCGCGGGGGTTCAGTTCTTC. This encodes CASSPAGVQFF. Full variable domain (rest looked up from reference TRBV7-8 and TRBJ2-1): GAGVSQSPRYKVAKRGQDVALRCDPISGHVSLFWYQQALGQGPEFLTYFQNEAQLDKSGLPSDRFFAERPEGSVSTLKIQRTQQEDSAVYLCASSPAGVQFFGPGTRLTVL.

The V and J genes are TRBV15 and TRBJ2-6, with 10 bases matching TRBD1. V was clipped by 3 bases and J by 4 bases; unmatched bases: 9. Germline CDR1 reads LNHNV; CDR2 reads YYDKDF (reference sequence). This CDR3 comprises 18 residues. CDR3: CATSRVGQGFWGANVLTF. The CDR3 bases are TGTGCCACCAGCAGGGTGGGACAGGGGTTTTGGGGGGCCAACGTCCTGACTTTC.

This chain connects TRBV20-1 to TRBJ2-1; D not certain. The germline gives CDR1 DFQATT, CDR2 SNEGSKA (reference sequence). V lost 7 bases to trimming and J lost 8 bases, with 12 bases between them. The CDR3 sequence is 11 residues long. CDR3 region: CSVIAGDEQFF. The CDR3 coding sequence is TGCAGTGTAATCGCCGGTGATGAGCAGTTCTTC.

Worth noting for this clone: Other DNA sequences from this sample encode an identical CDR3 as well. CDR3 nucleotide sequence: TGCAGTGCTAGGGACAGCTATGGCTACACCTTC. Translated, it gives CSARDSYGYTF. The V gene is TRBV20-1, the J gene TRBJ1-2; D perhaps matches TRBD1 (6 bases). The V end was cut by 3 bases, the J end by 4 bases, with 6 bases between. The CDR3 consists of 11 residues. Looked up from germline, CDR1 is DFQATT and CDR2 is SNEGSKA (reference sequence).

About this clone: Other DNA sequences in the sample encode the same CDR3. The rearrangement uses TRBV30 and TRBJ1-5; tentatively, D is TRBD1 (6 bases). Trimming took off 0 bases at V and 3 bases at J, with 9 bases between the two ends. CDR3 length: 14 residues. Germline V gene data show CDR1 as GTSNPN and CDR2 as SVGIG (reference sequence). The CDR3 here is CAWSVGGSNQPQHF. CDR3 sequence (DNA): TGTGCCTGGAGTGTAGGGGGTTCCAATCAGCCCCAGCATTTT.

This CDR3 is CASSRPSRDTQYF. The CDR3 nucleotides are TGTGCCAGCAGCCGTCCCTCGAGGGATACGCAGTATTTT. J is TRBJ2-3 and V is TRBV14; no firm D call. V lost 4 bases to trimming and J lost 6 bases, with 11 bases between them. This CDR3 has 13 residues. Per the germline V gene, CDR1 is SGHDN and CDR2 is FVKESK.

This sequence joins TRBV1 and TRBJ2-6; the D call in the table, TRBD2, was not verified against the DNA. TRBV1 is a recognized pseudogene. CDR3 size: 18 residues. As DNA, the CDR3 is TGCACCAGCAGTCAATGCGAAGCGGGGGGGTCTGGGGCCAACGTCCTGACTTTC. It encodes CTSSQCEAGGSGANVLTF.

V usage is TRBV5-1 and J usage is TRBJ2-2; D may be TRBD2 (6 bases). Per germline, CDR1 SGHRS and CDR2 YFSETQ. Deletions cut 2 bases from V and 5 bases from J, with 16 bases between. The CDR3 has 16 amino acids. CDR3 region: CASSFSGSPGTGELFF. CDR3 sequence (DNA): TGCGCCAGCAGCTTTTCCGGGAGCCCGGGGACCGGGGAGCTGTTTTTT. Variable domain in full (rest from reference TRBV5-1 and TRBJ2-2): KAGVTQTPRYLIKTRGQQVTLSCSPISGHRSVSWYQQTPGQGLQFLFEYFSETQRNKGNFPGRFSGRQFSNSRSEMNVSTLELGDSALYLCASSFSGSPGTGELFFGEGSRLTVL.

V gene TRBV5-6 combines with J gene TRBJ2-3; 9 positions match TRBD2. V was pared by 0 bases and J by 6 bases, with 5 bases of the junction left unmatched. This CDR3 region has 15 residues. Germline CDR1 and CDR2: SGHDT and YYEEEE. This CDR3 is CASSLEAGGRDTQYF. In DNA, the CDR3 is TGTGCCAGCAGCTTGGAGGCGGGGGGGCGTGATACGCAGTATTTT.

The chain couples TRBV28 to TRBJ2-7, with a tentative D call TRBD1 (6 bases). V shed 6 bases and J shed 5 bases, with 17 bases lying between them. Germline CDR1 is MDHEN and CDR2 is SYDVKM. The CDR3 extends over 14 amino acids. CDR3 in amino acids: CASSPGANRDEQYF. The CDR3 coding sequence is TGTGCCAGCAGCCCAGGGGCCAACAGGGACGAGCAGTACTTC.

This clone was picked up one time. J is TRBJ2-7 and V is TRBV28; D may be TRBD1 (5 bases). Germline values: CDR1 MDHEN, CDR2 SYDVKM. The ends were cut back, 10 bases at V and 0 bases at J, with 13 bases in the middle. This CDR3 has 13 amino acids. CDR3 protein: CATETVSSYEQYF. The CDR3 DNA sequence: TGTGCCACCGAGACAGTCTCCTCCTACGAGCAGTACTTC.

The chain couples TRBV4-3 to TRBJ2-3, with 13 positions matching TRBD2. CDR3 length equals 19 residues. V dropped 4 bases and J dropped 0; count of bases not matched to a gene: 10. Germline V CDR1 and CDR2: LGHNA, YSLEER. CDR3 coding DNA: TGCGCCAGCAGCCGGAGACTAGCGGGAGGACAAATGAGCACAGATACGCAGTATTTT. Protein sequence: CASSRRLAGGQMSTDTQYF.

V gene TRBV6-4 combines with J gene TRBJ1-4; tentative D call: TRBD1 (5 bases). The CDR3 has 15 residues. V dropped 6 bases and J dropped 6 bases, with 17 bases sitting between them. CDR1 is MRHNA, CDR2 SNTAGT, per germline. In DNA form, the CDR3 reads TGTGCCAGCAGACCTTGTGGGGCCGTGGATGAAAAACTGTTTTTT. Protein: CASRPCGAVDEKLFF.